The text below deals with one TCR beta chain. A CD45RO-CCR7+CD27+CD95- phenotype identified naive CD8+ T cells. The sample comes from a study of CXCR3-negative and CXCR3-positive naive CD8 T cells. Each TRB cDNA library was prepared by 5' RACE (with UMI labels). No DNA is given; TCRdb re-called the 5' RACE reads and lists each CDR3 protein once. Its clone listing holds about 45,000 distinct CDR3 sequences. The germline gives CDR1 SGHDN, CDR2 FVKESK. The CDR3 sequence is 12 residues long. The sequenced material came from naive CXCR3- CD8+ T cells from blood. The subset is: CD45RO-CCR7+CD27+CD95- naive CD8+ T cells lacking CXCR3 (TNR3-). The gene calls are TRBV14 and TRBJ2-7. The TCR was taken from a human donor in good health. Some clones in this sample may be carry-over from other donors' samples. The CDR3 loop is CASSQFNYEQYF.